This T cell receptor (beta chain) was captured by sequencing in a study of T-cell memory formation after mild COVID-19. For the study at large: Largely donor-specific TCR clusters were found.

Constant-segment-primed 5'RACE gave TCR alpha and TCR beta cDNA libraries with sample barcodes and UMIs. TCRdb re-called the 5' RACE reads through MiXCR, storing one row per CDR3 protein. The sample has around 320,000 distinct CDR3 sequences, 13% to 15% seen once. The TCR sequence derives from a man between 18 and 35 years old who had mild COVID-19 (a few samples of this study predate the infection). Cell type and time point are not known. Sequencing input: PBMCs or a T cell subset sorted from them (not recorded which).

CDR3 bases: TGTGCCAGCACCCGAGGGGGCGGCGGGGAGCTGTTTTTT. Its protein product is CASTRGGGGELFF. V usage is TRBV7-3 and J usage is TRBJ2-2; 7 bases align to TRBD1. This CDR3 has 13 residues. J gave up 7 bases and V 7 bases, and 6 bases lay outside the gene matches. Germline V lookup: CDR1 SGHTA, CDR2 FQGTGA.